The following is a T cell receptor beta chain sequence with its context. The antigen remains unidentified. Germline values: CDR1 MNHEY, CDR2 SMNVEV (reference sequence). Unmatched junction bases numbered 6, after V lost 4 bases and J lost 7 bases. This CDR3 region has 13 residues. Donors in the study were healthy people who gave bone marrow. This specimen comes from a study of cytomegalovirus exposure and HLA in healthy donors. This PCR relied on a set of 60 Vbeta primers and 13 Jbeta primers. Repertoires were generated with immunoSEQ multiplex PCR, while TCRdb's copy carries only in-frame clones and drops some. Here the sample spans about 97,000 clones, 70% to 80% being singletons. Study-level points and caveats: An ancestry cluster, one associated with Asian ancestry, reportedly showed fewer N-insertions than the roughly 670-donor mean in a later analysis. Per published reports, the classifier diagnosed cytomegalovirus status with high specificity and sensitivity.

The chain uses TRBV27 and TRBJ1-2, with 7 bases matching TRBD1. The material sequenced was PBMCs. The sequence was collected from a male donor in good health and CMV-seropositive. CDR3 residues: CASSSRQGLGYTF. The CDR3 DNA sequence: TGTGCCAGCAGTTCACGACAGGGTCTTGGCTACACCTTC.